This TCR beta chain emerged from a study of shared clonotypes between healthy human individuals. Sequencing was performed with immunoSEQ multiplex PCR; in TCRdb, only in-frame clones are kept and a portion is missing. Of some 700,000 clones listed, 90% were seen once; the top ten hold less than 40%. The CDR3 is 16 amino acids. Per germline, CDR1 LNHDA and CDR2 SQIVND (reference sequence). The ends were cut back, 1 base at V and 5 bases at J, with 14 bases in the middle. The material sequenced was memory CD8+ T cells from PBMCs. Subset indicated: CD45RO+ cells pooled with CCR7-negative TemRA cells. The J gene is TRBJ1-4, the V gene TRBV19; D remains unclear. The TCR was taken from a man aged 18 to 30 in good health. Some clones in this sample may be carry-over from other donors' samples. The CDR3 protein is CASSIVSYRYNEKLFF. CDR3 bases: TGTGCCAGTAGTATAGTTTCGTACCGCTACAATGAAAAACTGTTTTTT. The variable domain in full, completed from reference TRBV19 and TRBJ1-4, reads DGGITQSPKYLFRKEGQNVTLSCEQNLNHDAMYWYRQDPGQGLRLIYYSQIVNDFQKGDIAEGYSVSREKKESFPLTVTSAQKNPTAFYLCASSIVSYRYNEKLFFGSGTQLSVL.